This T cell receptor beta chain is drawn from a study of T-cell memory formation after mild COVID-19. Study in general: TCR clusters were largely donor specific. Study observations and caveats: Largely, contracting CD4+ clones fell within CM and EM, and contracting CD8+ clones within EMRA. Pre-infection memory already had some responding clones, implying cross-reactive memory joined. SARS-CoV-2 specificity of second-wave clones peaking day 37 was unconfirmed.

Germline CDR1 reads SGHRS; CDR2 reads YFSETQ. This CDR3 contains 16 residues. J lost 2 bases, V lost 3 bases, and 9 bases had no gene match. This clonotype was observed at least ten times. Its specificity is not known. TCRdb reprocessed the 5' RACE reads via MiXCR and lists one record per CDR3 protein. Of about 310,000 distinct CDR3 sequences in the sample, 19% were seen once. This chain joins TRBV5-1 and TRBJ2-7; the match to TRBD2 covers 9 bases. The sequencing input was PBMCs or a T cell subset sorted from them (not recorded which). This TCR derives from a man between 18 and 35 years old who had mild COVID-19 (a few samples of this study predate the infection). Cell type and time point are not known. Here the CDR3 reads CASSSNSGGIAYEQYF. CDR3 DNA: TGCGCCAGCAGCTCGAATAGCGGGGGAATCGCCTACGAGCAGTACTTC. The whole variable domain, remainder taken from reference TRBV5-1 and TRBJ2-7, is KAGVTQTPRYLIKTRGQQVTLSCSPISGHRSVSWYQQTPGQGLQFLFEYFSETQRNKGNFPGRFSGRQFSNSRSEMNVSTLELGDSALYLCASSSNSGGIAYEQYFGPGTRLTVT.